These 17 T cell receptor beta chains were all obtained from the same sample, sequenced in a study of PD-L1 blockade in urothelial cancer. Measured with immunoSEQ multiplex PCR; TCRdb has only the in-frame clones, and not every one. The sample has about 66,000 clones; 88% are singletons. Noted time point: peripheral blood 6 weeks after treatment start. The specimen was PBMCs, collected around atezolizumab (anti-PD-L1) treatment. These receptor sequences come from a man in his fifties or sixties with urothelial cancer.

This clone came up once. This chain joins TRBV5-1 and TRBJ2-1; 11 bases map to TRBD2. Trimming cost V 0 bases and J 5 bases; bases outside gene matches: 4. Germline V gene data show CDR1 as SGHRS and CDR2 as YFSETQ. The CDR3 loop spans 16 amino acids. The CDR3: CASSLVIAGGNNEQFF. CDR3 DNA: TGCGCCAGCAGCTTGGTTATAGCGGGGGGGAACAATGAGCAGTTCTTC.

The chain recombines TRBV19 with TRBJ1-5; 9 bases are shared with TRBD1. Germline-derived CDR1 and CDR2 are LNHDA and SQIVND (reference sequence). Germline trimming cut 4 bases from V and 1 base from J; bases unmatched to any gene: 2. CDR3 size: 15 residues. CDR3 amino acids: CASSTDRGSNQPQHF. As DNA, the CDR3 is TGTGCCAGTAGTACGGACAGGGGCAGCAATCAGCCCCAGCATTTT. The whole variable domain, remainder taken from reference TRBV19 and TRBJ1-5, is DGGITQSPKYLFRKEGQNVTLSCEQNLNHDAMYWYRQDPGQGLRLIYYSQIVNDFQKGDIAEGYSVSREKKESFPLTVTSAQKNPTAFYLCASSTDRGSNQPQHFGDGTRLSIL.

V gene TRBV6-1 combines with J gene TRBJ2-7; 8 nucleotides line up with TRBD1. V shed 1 base, J shed 1 base, and the junction held 3 bases outside the gene matches. CDR3 length: 15 residues. Germline values: CDR1 MNHNS, CDR2 SASEGT. The CDR3 DNA follows: TGTGCCAGCAGTGAAGGGACAGGGAGATCCTACGAGCAGTACTTC. Its protein is CASSEGTGRSYEQYF.

For the CDR3, the DNA is TGTGCCAGCAGTGAATCAAGCACAGATACGCAGTATTTT. Its translation: CASSESSTDTQYF. This chain joins TRBV2 and TRBJ2-3; D not certain. The CDR3 length is 13 residues. With 2 bases removed from V and 0 bases from J, the gap between germline ends came to 3 bases. Looked up from germline, CDR1 is SNHLY and CDR2 is FYNNEI. Full variable domain (missing parts from reference TRBV2 and TRBJ2-3): EPEVTQTPSHQVTQMGQEVILRCVPISNHLYFYWYRQILGQKVEFLVSFYNNEISEKSEIFDDQFSVERPDGSNFTLKIRSTKLEDSAMYFCASSESSTDTQYFGPGTRLTVL.

The chain joins TRBV4-1 to TRBJ1-1, with TRBD1 as a possible D gene (6 bases). This CDR3 is built from 16 residues. Between the trimmed V and J ends, which lost 6 bases and 1 base, there was a span of 18 bases. CDR1 is MGHRA, CDR2 YSYEKL, per germline. Here the CDR3 DNA reads TGCGCCAGCAGGCCAGGGGACATAAGTGCGAACACTGAAGCTTTCTTT. Translated: CASRPGDISANTEAFF.

The chain uses TRBV18 and TRBJ1-1; tentatively, D is TRBD1 (6 bases). This CDR3 has 16 amino acids. The V and J ends lost 3 bases and 2 bases respectively, with 16 bases between them. CDR1 is KGHSH, CDR2 LQKENI, per germline. CDR3 DNA: TGTGCCAGCTCACCCGCAACCCCGGGACACAACACTGAAGCTTTCTTT. Its translation: CASSPATPGHNTEAFF. The complete variable domain, with remaining parts taken from reference TRBV18 and TRBJ1-1, reads NAGVMQNPRHLVRRRGQEARLRCSPMKGHSHVYWYRQLPEEGLKFMVYLQKENIIDESGMPKERFSAEFPKEGPSILRIQQVVRGDSAAYFCASSPATPGHNTEAFFGQGTRLTVV.

This chain connects TRBV28 to TRBJ1-4; D ambiguous. The germline gives CDR1 MDHEN, CDR2 SYDVKM. Trimming pared 1 base from V and 7 bases from J, leaving 16 bases between. The CDR3 spans 16 residues. CDR3 in amino acids: CASSLLGKEGLEKLFF. The CDR3 region has the DNA TGTGCCAGCAGTTTATTGGGAAAGGAGGGCCTTGAAAAACTGTTTTTT.

The V call is TRBV9, the J call TRBJ2-1, with 11 bases identical to TRBD2. The CDR3 totals 17 residues. Germline assignment: CDR1 SGDLS and CDR2 YYNGEE. V lost 0 bases and J lost 9; bases outside the gene matches: 11. CDR3: CASSVDFRSGGAPEQFF. The CDR3 DNA follows: TGTGCCAGCAGCGTAGACTTCCGTAGCGGGGGGGCCCCTGAGCAGTTCTTC.

This chain joins TRBV9 and TRBJ1-1; 8 nucleotides line up with TRBD1. The CDR3 runs 15 residues. Germline V gene sequence: CDR1 SGDLS, CDR2 YYNGEE. The V gene end was trimmed by 3 bases and the J gene end by 5 bases; junction bases not matched to a gene: 9. The CDR3 DNA reads TGTGCCAGCAGCGCACAACAGGGGGGTTATACTGAAGCTTTCTTT. It encodes CASSAQQGGYTEAFF.

The chain has TRBV6-6 and TRBJ2-7; 10 bases fit TRBD1. The CDR3 is made up of 15 amino acids. The germline gives CDR1 MNHNY, CDR2 SVGAGI (reference sequence). V gave up 5 bases and J gave up 4 bases; unmatched junction bases: 8. CDR3 nucleotide sequence: TGTGCCAGCAGTAACCGGGACAGGGGTGTGTACGAGCAGTACTTC. This sequence encodes CASSNRDRGVYEQYF.

The chain combines TRBV7-2 with TRBJ2-1; 12 bases align to TRBD1. V gave up 5 bases and J gave up 8 bases; unmatched junction bases: 4. The CDR3 extends over 14 amino acids. Germline V gene lookup returns CDR1 SGHTA and CDR2 FQGNSA. This CDR3 reads CASSGTGGVYEQFF. In DNA form, the CDR3 reads TGTGCCAGCAGCGGGACAGGGGGCGTTTATGAGCAGTTCTTC. Based on the CDR3 plus reference TRBV7-2 and TRBJ2-1, the full variable domain is GAGVSQSPSNKVTEKGKDVELRCDPISGHTALYWYRQSLGQGLEFLIYFQGNSAPDKSGLPSDRFSAERTGGSVSTLTIQRTQQEDSAVYLCASSGTGGVYEQFFGPGTRLTVL.

The V and J genes are TRBV5-6 and TRBJ1-5, with 11 bases lining up with TRBD1. This CDR3 spans 16 amino acids. Germline V lookup: CDR1 SGHDT, CDR2 YYEEEE. Trimming cost V 4 bases and J 2 bases; bases outside gene matches: 5. The CDR3 protein is CASSLRTGGGNQPQHF. DNA of the CDR3: TGTGCCAGCAGCCTTCGGACAGGGGGCGGCAATCAGCCCCAGCATTTT.

The genes are TRBV4-3 and TRBJ2-7; 7 bases agree with TRBD2. This CDR3 is built from 13 residues. Germline V CDR1 and CDR2: LGHNA, YSLEER. The V segment lost 1 base and the J segment 6 bases; nucleotides outside the gene matches: 3. The CDR3 coding sequence is TGCGCCAGCAGCCAAGGGGGGGGTGGCGAGCAGTACTTC. This codes for CASSQGGGGEQYF.

This clone was detected only once. V is TRBV5-1 and J is TRBJ2-7; 7 bases line up with TRBD2. V was pared by 0 bases and J by 2 bases, with 5 bases of the junction left unmatched. The CDR3 has 15 residues. Germline-derived CDR1 and CDR2 are SGHRS and YFSETQ. This chain's CDR3 is CASSLGGGSTYEQYF. The CDR3, as DNA: TGCGCCAGCAGCTTGGGGGGGGGTTCAACCTACGAGCAGTACTTC.

J is TRBJ2-5 and V is TRBV9, with 9 positions matching TRBD2. The CDR3 extends over 15 amino acids. In germline, CDR1 is SGDLS, CDR2 YYNGEE. The trim removed 4 bases at V and 5 bases at J, leaving 9 bases unmatched. For the CDR3, the DNA is TGTGCCAGCAGCTCCGGACTAGCGAGCAGGGAGACCCAGTACTTC. This encodes CASSSGLASRETQYF. Variable domain in full (rest from reference TRBV9 and TRBJ2-5): DSGVTQTPKHLITATGQRVTLRCSPRSGDLSVYWYQQSLDQGLQFLIQYYNGEERAKGNILERFSAQQFPDLHSELNLSSLELGDSALYFCASSSGLASRETQYFGPGTRLLVL.

This clone came up once. The chain joins TRBV6-9 to TRBJ1-2; D unclear. From germline, CDR1 is MNHGY and CDR2 SVAAGI. The CDR3 is 14 amino acids. The V end lost 8 bases, the J end lost 4 bases, and 17 bases lay between the germline ends. The DNA of the CDR3 is TGTGCCAGCTACCCTTCCGGGTGTCGCTATGGCTACACCTTC. It codes for CASYPSGCRYGYTF.

This clone has only a few counts. This chain connects TRBV7-3 to TRBJ1-2; D perhaps matches TRBD1 (5 bases). This CDR3 has 13 residues. Germline V lookup: CDR1 SGHTA, CDR2 FQGTGA. The V end lost 2 bases, the J end lost 3 bases, and 7 bases lay between the germline ends. The CDR3 coding sequence is TGTGCCAGCAGCTTAGACAGAGACTATGGCTACACCTTC. Encoded protein: CASSLDRDYGYTF.